This T cell receptor beta chain was retrieved from a study of blood T cell repertoires in COVID-19. The data were produced by immunoSEQ multiplex PCR, yet TCRdb's version contains in-frame clones alone and is incomplete. The profile shows roughly 150,000 clones, around nine tenths of them singletons. V was cut by 5 bases and J by 0 bases, with 17 bases left in between. The CDR3 spans 17 residues. The germline V gene encodes CDR1 MNHEY and CDR2 SMNVEV (reference sequence). Sequencing was done on a sample of peripheral blood. The sequence was collected from a human donor in a cohort sampled during active COVID-19. The chain recombines TRBV27 with TRBJ1-5; D is perhaps TRBD1 (6 bases). The CDR3 coding sequence is TGTGCCAGCAGTATCACAGGGACGGACGTTAGCAATCAGCCCCAGCATTTT. Amino acid sequence: CASSITGTDVSNQPQHF.